The present T cell receptor (beta chain) was sequenced within a study of blood T cell repertoires in COVID-19. Study-wide context: The samples span acute and convalescent COVID-19 from the United States, Italy and Spain. The analysed material was cDNA or gDNA that came from T cells, B-cell-depleted T cells, or PBMCs.

A Seattle source enrolled patients during active infection and followed them longitudinally. V gave up 5 bases and J gave up 6 bases; unmatched junction bases: 6. The CDR3 runs to 13 residues. Germline values: CDR1 LNHDA, CDR2 SQIVND (reference sequence). In the original analysis: Amplification from reference gene primers served as the basis for estimated nucleated cell counts. Repertoires were generated with immunoSEQ multiplex PCR, while TCRdb's copy carries only in-frame clones and drops some. V, J and clone size are taken as reported in that table, and D and trimming were inferred from the DNA itself. This table holds some 350,000 clones, roughly 90% found once.

The source is a woman in her thirties with COVID-19, enrolled during active disease. The V call is TRBV19, the J call TRBJ2-5; 7 bases are shared with TRBD1. Input material: peripheral blood. CDR3 in DNA: TGTGCCAGTAGTCGGCAGGGGGATCAGACCCAGTACTTC. This translates into CASSRQGDQTQYF.